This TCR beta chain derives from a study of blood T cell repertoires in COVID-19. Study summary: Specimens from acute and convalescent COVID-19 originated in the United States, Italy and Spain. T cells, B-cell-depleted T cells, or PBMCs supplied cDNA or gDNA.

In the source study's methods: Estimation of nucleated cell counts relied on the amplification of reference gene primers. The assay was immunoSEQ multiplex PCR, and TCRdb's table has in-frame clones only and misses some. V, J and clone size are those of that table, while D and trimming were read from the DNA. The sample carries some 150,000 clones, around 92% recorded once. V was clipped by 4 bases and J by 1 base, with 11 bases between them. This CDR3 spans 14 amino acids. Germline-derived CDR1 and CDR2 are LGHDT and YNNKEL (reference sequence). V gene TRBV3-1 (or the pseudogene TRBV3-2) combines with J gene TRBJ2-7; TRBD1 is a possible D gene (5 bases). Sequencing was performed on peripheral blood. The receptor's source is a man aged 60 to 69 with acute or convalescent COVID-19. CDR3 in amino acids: CASSPMTASYEQYF. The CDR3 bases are TGTGCCAGCAGCCCAATGACAGCTTCCTACGAGCAGTACTTC.